Below, 4 T cell receptor beta chains from the same sample are listed, as sequenced in a study of T cell responses to AZD1222 COVID-19 vaccine (dated by TCRdb to about 2021). The sample's time point label is to be understood as: baseline before first vaccination. The library was built by means of the immunoSEQ multiplex PCR assay. TCRdb holds this immuneACCESS table with in-frame rearrangements only. Some clones are missing; in checked studies, unresolved V genes explain under half, and the rest has no known cause. The sample profile shows about 160,000 clones; roughly nine tenths of them were found once. Of the sample, 1.5% to 2% is held by the ten largest clones. Material: peripheral blood, obtained on day 0 of AZD1222 vaccination. These receptor sequences come from an adult in good health.

The V gene is TRBV19, the J gene TRBJ1-1; D might be TRBD1 (5 bases). This CDR3 has 17 residues. The germline CDR1 and CDR2 sequences are LNHDA and SQIVND (reference sequence). V gave up 6 bases and J gave up 0 bases, with 20 bases separating them. The CDR3 region is CASRPGGDGRMNTEAFF. As DNA, the CDR3 is TGTGCCAGTAGACCTGGTGGGGACGGGAGAATGAACACTGAAGCTTTCTTT.

V usage is TRBV7-2 and J usage is TRBJ1-5; 8 bases are shared with TRBD1. The CDR3 is made up of 16 amino acids. Per germline, CDR1 SGHTA and CDR2 FQGNSA. The V gene end was trimmed by 2 bases and the J gene end by 6 bases; junction bases not matched to a gene: 9. CDR3 sequence (DNA): TGTGCCAGCAGCTTAATTGGACAGGGAGACAGTCAGCCCCAGCATTTT. Translated: CASSLIGQGDSQPQHF. The full variable domain, its missing parts supplied by reference TRBV7-2 and TRBJ1-5, is GAGVSQSPSNKVTEKGKDVELRCDPISGHTALYWYRQSLGQGLEFLIYFQGNSAPDKSGLPSDRFSAERTGGSVSTLTIQRTQQEDSAVYLCASSLIGQGDSQPQHFGDGTRLSIL.

This chain connects TRBV20-1 to TRBJ1-5; no definite D call. The length of the CDR3 is 11 residues. CDR1 and CDR2 (germline): DFQATT, SNEGSKA (reference sequence). The V and J ends lost 1 base and 9 bases respectively, with 7 bases between them. CDR3 DNA sequence: TGCAGTGCTAGAGCCGGGTTGCCCCAGCATTTT. Amino acid sequence: CSARAGLPQHF.

This chain uses TRBV10-3 with TRBJ2-7, with 12 bases matching TRBD1. The V and J ends lost 2 bases and 5 bases, in that order; junction bases with no gene match: 7. This CDR3 spans 16 amino acids. The germline CDR1 and CDR2 sequences are ENHRY and SYGVKD. CDR3 DNA sequence: TGTGCCATCAGTGAGCCGGGACAGGGGGCAAGCGACGAGCAGTACTTC. Protein: CAISEPGQGASDEQYF.